The rows below give T cell receptor beta chains drawn from one sample of a study of CD8 T cells in ankylosing spondylitis. TCRdb recomputed calls from the 5' RACE reads with MiXCR, one row per CDR3 protein. The sample carries 240,000 or so distinct CDR3 sequences, 8.6% recorded once. Material for sequencing was blood, either unsorted or a sorted T cell fraction (not recorded which). These receptors were taken from a male donor with ankylosing spondylitis or in good health (not recorded which). Both conserved end residues are part of each CDR3. The D gene is left open where the match is weak. The listing skips clone size in some rows; elsewhere it reads once, few, many or a size class.

>TRBJ1-1|TRBV7-2|many|NA
CASSLDFGVTEAFF
TGTGCCAGCAGCTTAGACTTCGGGGTCACTGAAGCTTTCTTT
>TRBJ2-7|TRBV20-1|many|TRBD1
CSARTRDSSSYEQYF
TGCAGTGCTAGAACACGGGACAGCTCTTCCTACGAGCAGTACTTC
>TRBJ1-2|TRBV9|NA|NA
CASSGPGRNYGYTF
TGTGCCAGCAGCGGACCGGGACGGAACTATGGCTACACCTTC
>TRBJ1-3|TRBV6-1|few|TRBD1
CASRETGGFGNTIYF
TGTGCCAGCAGAGAGACAGGGGGCTTTGGAAACACCATATATTTT
>TRBJ2-5|TRBV12-3/TRBV12-4|many|NA
CASSPPNAQETQYF
TGTGCCAGCAGCCCCCCGAACGCTCAAGAGACCCAGTACTTC
>TRBJ2-1|TRBV11-3|many|NA
CASSLDLQSYNEQFF
TGTGCCAGCAGCTTAGATCTACAGTCCTACAATGAGCAGTTCTTC
>TRBJ1-2|TRBV12-3/TRBV12-4|NA|NA
CASTLQIGDGYTF
TGTGCCAGCACCCTTCAGATCGGCGATGGCTACACCTTC
>TRBJ2-7|TRBV4-1|NA|NA
CASSQDSRTEYEQYF
TGCGCCAGCAGCCAAGATAGTAGGACAGAGTACGAGCAGTACTTC
>TRBJ1-1|TRBV30|many|NA
CAWSLGDYTEAFF
TGTGCCTGGAGTCTCGGGGACTACACTGAAGCTTTCTTT
>TRBJ2-1|TRBV11-3|many|NA
CASSSDYSSYNEQFF
TGTGCCAGCAGCTCCGACTACAGCTCCTACAATGAGCAGTTCTTC
>TRBJ1-2|TRBV5-1|few|NA
CASSLGPAADGYTF
TGCGCCAGCAGCTTGGGACCGGCAGCGGATGGCTACACCTTC
>TRBJ2-5|TRBV10-3|many|NA
CAISEPRETQYF
TGTGCCATCAGTGAGCCAAGGGAGACCCAGTACTTC
>TRBJ2-7|TRBV11-1|NA|NA
CASSFAVLYEQYF
TGTGCCAGCAGCTTTGCGGTCCTCTACGAGCAGTACTTC
>TRBJ1-5|TRBV3-1|many|NA
CASSQGQGSNQPQHF
TGTGCCAGCAGCCAAGGTCAGGGAAGCAATCAGCCCCAGCATTTT
>TRBJ2-1|TRBV19|many|TRBD2
CASSIAAGVLNEQFF
TGTGCCAGTAGTATAGCGGCGGGAGTGCTCAATGAGCAGTTCTTC
>TRBJ2-5|TRBV7-9|few|NA
CASGSQETQYF
TGTGCCAGCGGGTCCCAAGAGACCCAGTACTTC
>TRBJ1-3|TRBV29-1|many|TRBD1
CTGVSGNTIYF
TGTACAGGGGTCTCTGGAAACACCATATATTTT
>TRBJ1-2|TRBV6-5|many|NA
CASSYGVESYGYTF
TGTGCCAGCAGTTACGGGGTTGAGTCCTATGGCTACACCTTC
>TRBJ1-2|TRBV20-1|many|NA
CSATDRWNGYTF
TGCAGTGCCACAGACCGGTGGAATGGCTACACCTTC
>TRBJ2-1|TRBV24-1|many|TRBD2
CASQGAGGQNEQFF
TGTGCCAGCCAGGGAGCGGGGGGTCAAAATGAGCAGTTCTTC
>TRBJ2-2|TRBV9|many|TRBD1
CASKDRSYTGELFF
TGTGCCAGTAAGGACAGGTCCTACACCGGGGAGCTGTTTTTT
>TRBJ2-1|TRBV20-1|many|NA
CSAIQPGANEQFF
TGCAGTGCCATTCAGCCAGGGGCGAATGAGCAGTTCTTC
>TRBJ2-1|TRBV5-1|many|TRBD2
CASSPMAGESYNEQFF
TGCGCCAGCAGCCCGATGGCGGGAGAGTCCTACAATGAGCAGTTCTTC
>TRBJ2-7|TRBV25-1|few|NA
CASSKAGAPNEQYF
TGTGCCAGCAGTAAGGCGGGGGCCCCTAACGAGCAGTACTTC
>TRBJ1-2|TRBV4-1|many|NA
CASSQVQREGYTF
TGCGCCAGCAGCCAAGTACAAAGGGAGGGCTACACCTTC
>TRBJ1-5|TRBV4-1|many|TRBD1
CASSLQDRDNQPQHF
TGCGCCAGCAGCTTACAGGACAGGGACAATCAGCCCCAGCATTTT
>TRBJ1-1|TRBV5-1|NA|NA
CASSFVDSMNTEAFF
TGCGCCAGCAGCTTCGTAGACTCCATGAACACTGAAGCTTTCTTT
>TRBJ2-2|TRBV5-1|few|NA
CASGPGGTNTGELFF
TGCGCCAGCGGGCCCGGGGGGACAAACACCGGGGAGCTGTTTTTT
>TRBJ1-5|TRBV30|few|NA
CAWRRGVGGNQPQHF
TGTGCCTGGCGCCGCGGTGTAGGTGGCAATCAGCCCCAGCATTTT